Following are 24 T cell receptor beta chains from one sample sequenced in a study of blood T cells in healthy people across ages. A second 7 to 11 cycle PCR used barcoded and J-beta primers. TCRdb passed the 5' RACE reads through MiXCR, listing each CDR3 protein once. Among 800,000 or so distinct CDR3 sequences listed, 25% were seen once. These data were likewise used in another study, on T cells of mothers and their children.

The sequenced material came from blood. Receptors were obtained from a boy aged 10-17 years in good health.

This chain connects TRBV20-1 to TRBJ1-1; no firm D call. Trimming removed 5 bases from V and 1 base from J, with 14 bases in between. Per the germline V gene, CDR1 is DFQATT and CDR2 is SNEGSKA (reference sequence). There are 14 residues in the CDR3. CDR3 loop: CSASASDSNTEAFF. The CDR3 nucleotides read TGCAGTGCTTCGGCTTCGGATTCGAACACTGAAGCTTTCTTT.

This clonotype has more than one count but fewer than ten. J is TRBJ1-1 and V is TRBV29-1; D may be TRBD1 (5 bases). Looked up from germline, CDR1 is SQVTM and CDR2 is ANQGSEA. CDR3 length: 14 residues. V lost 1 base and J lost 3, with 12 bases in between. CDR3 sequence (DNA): TGCAGCGTTGAAGCCCCCGGGGGGTACACTGAAGCTTTCTTT. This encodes CSVEAPGGYTEAFF.

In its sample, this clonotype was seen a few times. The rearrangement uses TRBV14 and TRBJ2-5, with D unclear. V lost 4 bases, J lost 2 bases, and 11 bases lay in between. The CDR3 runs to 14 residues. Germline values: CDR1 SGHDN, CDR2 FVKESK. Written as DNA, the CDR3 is TGTGCCAGCAGCCGCCGTATGAATCAAGAGACCCAGTACTTC. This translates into CASSRRMNQETQYF.

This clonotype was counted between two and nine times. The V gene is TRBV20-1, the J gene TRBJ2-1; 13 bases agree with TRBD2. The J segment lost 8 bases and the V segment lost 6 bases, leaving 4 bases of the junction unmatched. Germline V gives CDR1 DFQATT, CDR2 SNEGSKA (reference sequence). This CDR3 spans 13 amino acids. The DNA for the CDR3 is TGCAGTGCCCGGACTAGCGGGAGCCATGAGCAGTTCTTC. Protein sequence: CSARTSGSHEQFF.

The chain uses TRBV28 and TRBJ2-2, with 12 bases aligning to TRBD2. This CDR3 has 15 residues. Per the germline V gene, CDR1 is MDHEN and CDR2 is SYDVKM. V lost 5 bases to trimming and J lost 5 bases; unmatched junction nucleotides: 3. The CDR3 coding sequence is TGTGCCAGCAGTCGGACTAGCGGGATAACCGGGGAGCTGTTTTTT. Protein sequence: CASSRTSGITGELFF. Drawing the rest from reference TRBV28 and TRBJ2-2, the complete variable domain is DVKVTQSSRYLVKRTGEKVFLECVQDMDHENMFWYRQDPGLGLRLIYFSYDVKMKEKGDIPEGYSVSREKKERFSLILESASTNQTSMYLCASSRTSGITGELFFGEGSRLTVL.

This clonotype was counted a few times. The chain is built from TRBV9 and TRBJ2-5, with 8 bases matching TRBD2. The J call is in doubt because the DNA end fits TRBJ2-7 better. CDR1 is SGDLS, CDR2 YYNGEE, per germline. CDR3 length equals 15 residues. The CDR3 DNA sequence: TGTGCCAGCAGCGTAGTAGCGGGACGCTCCTACGAGCAGTACTTC. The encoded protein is CASSVVAGRSYEQYF.

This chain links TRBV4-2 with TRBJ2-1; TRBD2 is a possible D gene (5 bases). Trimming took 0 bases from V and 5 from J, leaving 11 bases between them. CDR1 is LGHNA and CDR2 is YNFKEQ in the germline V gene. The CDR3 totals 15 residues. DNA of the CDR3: TGTGCCAGCAGCCAAGATTTAAGGAGGAACAATGAGCAGTTCTTC. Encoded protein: CASSQDLRRNNEQFF.

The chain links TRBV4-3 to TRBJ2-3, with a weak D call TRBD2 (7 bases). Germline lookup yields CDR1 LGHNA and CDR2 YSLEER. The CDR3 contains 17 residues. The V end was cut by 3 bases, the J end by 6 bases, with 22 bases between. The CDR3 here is CASSQTAGTTRGDTQYF. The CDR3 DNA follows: TGCGCCAGCAGCCAGACGGCCGGGACTACAAGGGGGGATACGCAGTATTTT.

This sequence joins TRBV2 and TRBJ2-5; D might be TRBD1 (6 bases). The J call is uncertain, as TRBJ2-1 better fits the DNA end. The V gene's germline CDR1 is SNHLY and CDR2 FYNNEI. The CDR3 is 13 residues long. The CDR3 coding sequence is TGTGCCAGCAGTGGGGACATAGCTAATGAGCAGTTCTTC. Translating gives CASSGDIANEQFF.

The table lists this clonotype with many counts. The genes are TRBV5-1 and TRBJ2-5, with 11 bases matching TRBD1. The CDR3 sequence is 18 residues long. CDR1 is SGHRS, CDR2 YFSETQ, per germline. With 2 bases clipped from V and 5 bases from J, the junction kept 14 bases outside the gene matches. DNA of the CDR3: TGCGCCAGCAGCTTCATTCCGGGACAGGGGGATCTGAAGGAGACCCAGTACTTC. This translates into CASSFIPGQGDLKETQYF.

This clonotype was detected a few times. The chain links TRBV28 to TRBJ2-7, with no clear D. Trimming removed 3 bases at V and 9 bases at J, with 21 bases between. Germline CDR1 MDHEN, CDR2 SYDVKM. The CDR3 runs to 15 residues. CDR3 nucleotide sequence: TGTGCCAGCAGTTTGTCCATTCCGACGGCCGGTTTGCAGTACTTC. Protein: CASSLSIPTAGLQYF.

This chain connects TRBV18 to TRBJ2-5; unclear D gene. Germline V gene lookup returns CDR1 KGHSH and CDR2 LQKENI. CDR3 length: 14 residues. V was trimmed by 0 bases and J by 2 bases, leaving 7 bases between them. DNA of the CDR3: TGTGCCAGCTCACCACCGCAAGGGCAAGAGACCCAGTACTTC. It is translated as CASSPPQGQETQYF.

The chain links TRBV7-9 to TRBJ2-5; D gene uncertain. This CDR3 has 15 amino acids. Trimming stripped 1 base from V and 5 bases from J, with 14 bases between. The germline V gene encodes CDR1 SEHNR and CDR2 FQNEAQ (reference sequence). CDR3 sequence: CASSLGLTESETQYF. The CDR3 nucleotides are TGTGCCAGCAGCTTAGGGTTGACCGAGAGTGAGACCCAGTACTTC.

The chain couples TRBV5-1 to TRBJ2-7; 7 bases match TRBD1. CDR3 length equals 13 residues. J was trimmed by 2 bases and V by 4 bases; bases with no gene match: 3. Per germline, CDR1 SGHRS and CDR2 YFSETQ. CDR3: CASSGGQPYEQYF. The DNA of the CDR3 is TGCGCCAGCAGCGGGGGACAGCCCTACGAGCAGTACTTC.

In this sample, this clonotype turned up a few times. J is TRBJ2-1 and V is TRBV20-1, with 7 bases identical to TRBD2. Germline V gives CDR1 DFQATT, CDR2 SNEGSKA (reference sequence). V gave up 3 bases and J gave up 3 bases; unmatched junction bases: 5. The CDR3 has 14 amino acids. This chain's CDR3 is CSASVGGSYNEQFF. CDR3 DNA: TGCAGTGCTAGTGTCGGCGGGAGCTACAATGAGCAGTTCTTC.

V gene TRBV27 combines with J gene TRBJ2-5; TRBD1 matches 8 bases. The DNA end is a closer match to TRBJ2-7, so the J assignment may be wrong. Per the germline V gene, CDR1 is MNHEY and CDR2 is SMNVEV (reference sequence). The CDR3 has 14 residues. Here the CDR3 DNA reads TGTGCCAGCAGTGTCTCCAGGGGGCTAAACGAGCAGTACTTC. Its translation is CASSVSRGLNEQYF.

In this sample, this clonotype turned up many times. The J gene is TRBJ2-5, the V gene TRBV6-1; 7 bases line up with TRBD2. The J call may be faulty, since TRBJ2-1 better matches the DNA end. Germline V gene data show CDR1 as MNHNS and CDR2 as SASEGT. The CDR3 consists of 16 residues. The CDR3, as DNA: TGTGCCAGCAGTGATCCCCCTCGCGGGAGCTACAATGAGCAGTTCTTC. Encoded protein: CASSDPPRGSYNEQFF.

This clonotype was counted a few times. The chain's CDR3 is CASTRRDRGETQYF. The CDR3 DNA reads as TGTGCCAGCACCCGGCGGGACAGGGGAGAGACCCAGTACTTC. The chain recombines TRBV28 with TRBJ2-5; 10 bases align to TRBD1. Germline CDR1 is MDHEN and CDR2 is SYDVKM. V lost 7 bases, J lost 4 bases, and 6 bases stayed unmatched. CDR3 length: 14 amino acids.

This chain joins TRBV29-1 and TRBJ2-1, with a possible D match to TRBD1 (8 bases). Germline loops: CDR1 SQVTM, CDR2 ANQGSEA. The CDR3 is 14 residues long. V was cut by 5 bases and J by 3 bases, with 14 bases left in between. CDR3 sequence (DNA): TGCAGCGTTAGGACAGGGAGGGACTACAATGAGCAGTTCTTC. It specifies CSVRTGRDYNEQFF.

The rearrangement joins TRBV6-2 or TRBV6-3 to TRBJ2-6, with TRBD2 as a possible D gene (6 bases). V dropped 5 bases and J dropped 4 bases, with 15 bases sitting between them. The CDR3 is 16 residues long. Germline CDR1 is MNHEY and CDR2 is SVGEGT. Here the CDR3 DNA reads TGTGCCAGCAGTCATAGGCGGGATCCGGGGGCCAACGTCCTGACTTTC. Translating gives CASSHRRDPGANVLTF.

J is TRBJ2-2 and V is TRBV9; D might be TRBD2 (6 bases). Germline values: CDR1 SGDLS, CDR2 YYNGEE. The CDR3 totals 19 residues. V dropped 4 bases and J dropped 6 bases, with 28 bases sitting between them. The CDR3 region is CASSPRAFGGNGVAGELFF. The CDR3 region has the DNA TGTGCCAGCAGCCCCCGGGCTTTTGGCGGGAATGGGGTCGCCGGGGAGCTGTTTTTT. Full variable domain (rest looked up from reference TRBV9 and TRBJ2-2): DSGVTQTPKHLITATGQRVTLRCSPRSGDLSVYWYQQSLDQGLQFLIQYYNGEERAKGNILERFSAQQFPDLHSELNLSSLELGDSALYFCASSPRAFGGNGVAGELFFGEGSRLTVL.

CDR3 bases: TGTGCCAGCAGCCAACTCGGGACAGTGTACCAAGAGACCCAGTACTTC. Residues: CASSQLGTVYQETQYF. The chain links TRBV3-1 to TRBJ2-5, with 7 bases lining up with TRBD1. J was trimmed by 0 bases and V by 2 bases; bases with no gene match: 6. The CDR3 has 16 residues. Germline V gene sequence: CDR1 LGHDT, CDR2 YNNKEL (reference sequence).

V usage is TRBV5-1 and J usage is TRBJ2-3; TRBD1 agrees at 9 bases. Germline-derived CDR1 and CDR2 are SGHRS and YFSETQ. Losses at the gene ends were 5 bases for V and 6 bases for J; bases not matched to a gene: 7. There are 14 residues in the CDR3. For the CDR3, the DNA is TGCGCCAGCAGGACGGGACAGGGAAGCGATACGCAGTATTTT. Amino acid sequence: CASRTGQGSDTQYF.

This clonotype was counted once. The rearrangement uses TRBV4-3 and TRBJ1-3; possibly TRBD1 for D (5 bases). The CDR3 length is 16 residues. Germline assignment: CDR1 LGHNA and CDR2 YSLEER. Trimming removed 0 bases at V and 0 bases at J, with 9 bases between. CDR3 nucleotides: TGCGCCAGCAGCCAAGATGAGGGGAGCTCTGGAAACACCATATATTTT. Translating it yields CASSQDEGSSGNTIYF.